Given below is one T cell receptor beta chain in context. These data originate in a study of blood T cell repertoires in COVID-19. Method: immunoSEQ multiplex PCR; TCRdb's copy keeps in-frame clones and lacks some. The table shows 65,000 or so clones, with approximately 80% occurring only once. The CDR3 is made up of 14 amino acids. Germline V gene data show CDR1 as MGHRA and CDR2 as YSYEKL. J lost 6 bases, V lost 3 bases, and 4 bases had no gene match. This receptor was taken from a man aged 80 or over with acute or convalescent COVID-19. Sequenced: peripheral blood. The gene calls are TRBV4-1 and TRBJ1-4; TRBD1 matches 7 bases. CDR3 loop: CASSQLGGDEKLFF. CDR3 coding DNA: TGCGCCAGCAGCCAGTTAGGGGGCGATGAAAAACTGTTTTTT.